This TCR beta chain emerged from a study of cytomegalovirus exposure and HLA in healthy donors. Study at large: Previous work identified 120 million or so unique TCR beta sequences from approximately 190 million T cells.

With regard to this clone: Its target is unknown.

The study's findings and limits: Previous analysis showed most TCR beta V segments were productive about 90% or about 30% of the time. According to a later analysis, donors in an Asian-associated ancestry cluster reportedly had fewer N-insertions than the roughly 720-donor mean. Association with HLA alleles at 0.05 false discovery rate was found for some 18,000 TCR beta sequences in a later analysis.

Amplification used 60 Vbeta primers and 13 Jbeta primers. The assay was immunoSEQ multiplex PCR, and TCRdb's table has in-frame clones only and misses some. The data hold some 210,000 clones, with almost 80% observed a single time. The sample taken for sequencing was PBMCs. This receptor was obtained from a male donor in good health and CMV-seronegative.

The CDR3 sequence is CASSLVLTGAFF. CDR3 bases: TGTGCCAGCAGTTTAGTTCTGACTGGGGCTTTCTTT. The chain joins TRBV28 to TRBJ1-1; D not resolved. Trimming took off 2 bases at V and 11 bases at J, with 12 bases between the two ends. Germline V lookup: CDR1 MDHEN, CDR2 SYDVKM. The CDR3 runs 12 residues.